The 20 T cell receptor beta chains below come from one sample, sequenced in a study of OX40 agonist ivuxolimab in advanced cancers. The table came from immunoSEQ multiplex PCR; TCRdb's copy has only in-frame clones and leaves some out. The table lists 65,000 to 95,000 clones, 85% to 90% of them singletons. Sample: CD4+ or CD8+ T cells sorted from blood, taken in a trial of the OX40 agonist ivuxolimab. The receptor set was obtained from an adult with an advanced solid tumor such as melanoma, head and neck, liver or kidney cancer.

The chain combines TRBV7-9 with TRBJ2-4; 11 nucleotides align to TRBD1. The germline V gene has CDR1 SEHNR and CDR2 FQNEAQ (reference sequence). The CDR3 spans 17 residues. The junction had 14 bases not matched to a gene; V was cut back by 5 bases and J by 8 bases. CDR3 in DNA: TGTGCCAGCAGCAATCCCCGACCCTGGGGACAGGGGGACATTCAGTACTTC. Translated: CASSNPRPWGQGDIQYF.

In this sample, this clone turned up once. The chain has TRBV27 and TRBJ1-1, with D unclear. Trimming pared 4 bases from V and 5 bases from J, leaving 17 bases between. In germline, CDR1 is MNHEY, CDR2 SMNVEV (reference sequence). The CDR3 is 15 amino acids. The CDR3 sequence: CASSSSGQPRTEAFF. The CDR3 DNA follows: TGTGCCAGCAGTTCCTCAGGCCAACCGAGGACTGAAGCTTTCTTT.

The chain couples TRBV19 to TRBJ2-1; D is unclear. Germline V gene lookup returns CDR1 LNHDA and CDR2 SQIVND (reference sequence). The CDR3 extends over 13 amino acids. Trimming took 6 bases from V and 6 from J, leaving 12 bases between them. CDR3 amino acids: CASRSDHGNEQFF. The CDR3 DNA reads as TGTGCCAGTAGGAGTGATCACGGCAATGAGCAGTTCTTC. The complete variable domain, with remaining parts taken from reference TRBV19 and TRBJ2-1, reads DGGITQSPKYLFRKEGQNVTLSCEQNLNHDAMYWYRQDPGQGLRLIYYSQIVNDFQKGDIAEGYSVSREKKESFPLTVTSAQKNPTAFYLCASRSDHGNEQFFGPGTRLTVL.

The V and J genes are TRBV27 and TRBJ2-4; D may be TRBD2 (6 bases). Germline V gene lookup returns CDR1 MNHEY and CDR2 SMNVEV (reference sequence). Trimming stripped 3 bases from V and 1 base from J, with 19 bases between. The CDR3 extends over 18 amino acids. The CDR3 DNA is TGTGCCAGCAGTTTTCTCCGGGGCGGGGTTAGGGCCAAAAACATTCAGTACTTC. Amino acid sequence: CASSFLRGGVRAKNIQYF.

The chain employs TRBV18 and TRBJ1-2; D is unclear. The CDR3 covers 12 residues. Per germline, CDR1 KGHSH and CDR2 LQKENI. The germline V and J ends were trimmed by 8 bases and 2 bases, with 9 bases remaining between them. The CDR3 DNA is TGTGCCAGCGGACGGACGAACTATGGCTACACCTTC. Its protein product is CASGRTNYGYTF.

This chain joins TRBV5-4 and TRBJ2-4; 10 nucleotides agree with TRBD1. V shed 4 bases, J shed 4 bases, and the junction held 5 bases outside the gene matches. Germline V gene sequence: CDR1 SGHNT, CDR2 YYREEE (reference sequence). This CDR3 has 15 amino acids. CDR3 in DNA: TGTGCCAGCAGCCACGGGGGACAGGGGAAAAACATTCAGTACTTC. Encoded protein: CASSHGGQGKNIQYF. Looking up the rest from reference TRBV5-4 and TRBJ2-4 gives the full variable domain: ETGVTQSPTHLIKTRGQQVTLRCSSQSGHNTVSWYQQALGQGPQFIFQYYREEENGRGNFPPRFSGLQFPNYSSELNVNALELDDSALYLCASSHGGQGKNIQYFGAGTRLSVL.

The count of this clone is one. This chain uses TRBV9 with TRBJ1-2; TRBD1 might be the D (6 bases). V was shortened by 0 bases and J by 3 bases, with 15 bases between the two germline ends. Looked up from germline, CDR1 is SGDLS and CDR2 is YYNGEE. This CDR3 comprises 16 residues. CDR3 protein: CASSVGGGGADYGYTF. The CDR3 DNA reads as TGTGCCAGCAGCGTAGGAGGCGGGGGGGCCGACTATGGCTACACCTTC. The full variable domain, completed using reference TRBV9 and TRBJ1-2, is DSGVTQTPKHLITATGQRVTLRCSPRSGDLSVYWYQQSLDQGLQFLIQYYNGEERAKGNILERFSAQQFPDLHSELNLSSLELGDSALYFCASSVGGGGADYGYTFGSGTRLTVV.

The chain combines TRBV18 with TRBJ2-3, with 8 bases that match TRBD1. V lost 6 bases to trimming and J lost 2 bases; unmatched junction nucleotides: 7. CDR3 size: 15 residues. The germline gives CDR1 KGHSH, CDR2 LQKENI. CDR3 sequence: CASSGRDRPTDTQYF. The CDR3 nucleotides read TGTGCCAGCTCCGGCCGGGACAGGCCCACAGATACGCAGTATTTT.

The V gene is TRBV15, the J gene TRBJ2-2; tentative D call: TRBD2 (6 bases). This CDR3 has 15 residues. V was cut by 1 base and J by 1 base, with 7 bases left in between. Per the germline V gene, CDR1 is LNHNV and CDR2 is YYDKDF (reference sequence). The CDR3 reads CATSRGRGNTGELFF. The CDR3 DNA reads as TGTGCCACCAGCAGAGGGCGGGGGAACACCGGGGAGCTGTTTTTT.

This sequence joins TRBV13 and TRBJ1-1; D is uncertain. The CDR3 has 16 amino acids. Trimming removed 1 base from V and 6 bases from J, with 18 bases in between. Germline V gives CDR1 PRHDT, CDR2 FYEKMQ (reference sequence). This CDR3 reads CASSLARIWLPAEAFF. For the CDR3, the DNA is TGTGCCAGCAGCTTAGCGCGTATTTGGCTGCCCGCTGAAGCTTTCTTT.

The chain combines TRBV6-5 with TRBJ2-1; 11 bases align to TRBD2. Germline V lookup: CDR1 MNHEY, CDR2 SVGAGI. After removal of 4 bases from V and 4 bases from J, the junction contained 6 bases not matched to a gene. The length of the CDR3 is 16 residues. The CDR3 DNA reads TGTGCCAGCAGTTCAAGACTAGCGGGGAATTACAATGAGCAGTTCTTC. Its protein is CASSSRLAGNYNEQFF.

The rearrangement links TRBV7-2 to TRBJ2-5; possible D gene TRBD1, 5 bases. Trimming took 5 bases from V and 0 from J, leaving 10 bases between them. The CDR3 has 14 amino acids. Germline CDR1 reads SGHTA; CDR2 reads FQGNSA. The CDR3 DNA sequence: TGTGCCAGCAGCCCGACAGTGTACCAAGAGACCCAGTACTTC. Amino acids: CASSPTVYQETQYF.

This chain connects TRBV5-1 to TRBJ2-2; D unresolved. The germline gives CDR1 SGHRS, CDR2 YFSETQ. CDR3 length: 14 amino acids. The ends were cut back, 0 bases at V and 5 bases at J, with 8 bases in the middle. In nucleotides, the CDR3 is TGCGCCAGCAGCTTGGAAGGCGAGACCGGGGAGCTGTTTTTT. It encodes CASSLEGETGELFF.

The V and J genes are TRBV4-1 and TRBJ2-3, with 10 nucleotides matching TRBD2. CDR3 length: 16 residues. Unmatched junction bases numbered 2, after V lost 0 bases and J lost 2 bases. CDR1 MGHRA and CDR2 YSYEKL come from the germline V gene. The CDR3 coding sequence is TGCGCCAGCAGCCAAGAAGGACTAGCGGCCACAGATACGCAGTATTTT. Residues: CASSQEGLAATDTQYF.

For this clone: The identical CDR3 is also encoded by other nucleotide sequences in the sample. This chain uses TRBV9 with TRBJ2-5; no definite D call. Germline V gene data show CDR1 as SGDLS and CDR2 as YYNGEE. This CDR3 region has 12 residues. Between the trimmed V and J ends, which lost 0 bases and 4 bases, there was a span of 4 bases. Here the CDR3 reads CASSVGGETQYF. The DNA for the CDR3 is TGTGCCAGCAGCGTAGGAGGAGAGACCCAGTACTTC.

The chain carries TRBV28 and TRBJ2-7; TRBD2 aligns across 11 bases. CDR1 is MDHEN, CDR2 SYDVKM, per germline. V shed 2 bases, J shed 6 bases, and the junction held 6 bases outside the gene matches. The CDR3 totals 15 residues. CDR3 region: CASSLRASGGLEQYF. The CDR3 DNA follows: TGTGCCAGCAGTTTAAGGGCTAGCGGGGGGCTCGAGCAGTACTTC.

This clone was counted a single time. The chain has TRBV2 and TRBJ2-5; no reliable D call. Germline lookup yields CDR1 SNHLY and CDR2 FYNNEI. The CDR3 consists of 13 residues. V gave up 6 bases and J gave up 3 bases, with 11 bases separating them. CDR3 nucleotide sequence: TGTGCCAGCAGCCTAATTGGGGAAGAGACCCAGTACTTC. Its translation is CASSLIGEETQYF.

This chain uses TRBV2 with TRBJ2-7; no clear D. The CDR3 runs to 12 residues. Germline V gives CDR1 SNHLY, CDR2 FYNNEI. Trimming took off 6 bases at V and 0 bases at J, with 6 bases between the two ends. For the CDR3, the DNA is TGTGCCAGCAGGTACAGCTCCTACGAGCAGTACTTC. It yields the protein CASRYSSYEQYF. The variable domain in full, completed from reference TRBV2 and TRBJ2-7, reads EPEVTQTPSHQVTQMGQEVILRCVPISNHLYFYWYRQILGQKVEFLVSFYNNEISEKSEIFDDQFSVERPDGSNFTLKIRSTKLEDSAMYFCASRYSSYEQYFGPGTRLTVT.

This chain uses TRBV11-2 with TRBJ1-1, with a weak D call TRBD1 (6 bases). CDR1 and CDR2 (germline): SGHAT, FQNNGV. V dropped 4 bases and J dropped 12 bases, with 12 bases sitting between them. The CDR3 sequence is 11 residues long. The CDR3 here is CASSYNRETFF. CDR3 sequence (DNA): TGTGCCAGCAGCTACAACAGGGAAACTTTCTTT.

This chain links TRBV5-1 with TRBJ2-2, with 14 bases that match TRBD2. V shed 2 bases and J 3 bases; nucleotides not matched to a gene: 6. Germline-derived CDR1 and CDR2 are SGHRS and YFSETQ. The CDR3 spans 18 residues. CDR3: CASSLKGLAGEDTGELFF. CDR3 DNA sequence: TGCGCCAGCAGCTTAAAGGGACTAGCGGGAGAGGACACCGGGGAGCTGTTTTTT.